The clone carrying this TCR beta chain was counted a few times. The antigen is undetermined. As CD8+CD4-CCR7+CD45RA+ cells, naive CD8 T cells were sorted. The data were obtained in a study of molecular identifiers for immune sequencing clone quantification. Study-level results: Among around 1 million naive cells, spiked Jurkat TCR RNA from a single cell was reportedly detectable.

TCRdb reprocessed the PCR reads with MiXCR, giving one entry per CDR3 protein. The sample has about 510,000 distinct CDR3 sequences, around 25% seen once; the top ten hold 0.76%. The CDR3 runs 16 residues. Trimming left V 0 bases short and J 0 bases short, with 12 bases between. The germline gives CDR1 SGHAT, CDR2 FQNNGV. The chain recombines TRBV11-2 with TRBJ2-7; perhaps TRBD2 as D (6 bases). Material for sequencing was naive CD8+ T cells from blood, with Jurkat cell RNA spiked in. Subset noted: FACS-sorted CD8+CD4-CCR7+CD45RA+ naive T cells. This TCR derives from a human donor in good health. Some libraries in this study had Jurkat cell RNA spiked in. CDR3 protein: CASSLELALSSYEQYF. The DNA of the CDR3 is TGTGCCAGCAGCTTAGAGCTAGCGCTTAGCTCCTACGAGCAGTACTTC.